The 17 T cell receptor beta chains given below trace back to one sample, sequenced in a study of cytomegalovirus exposure and HLA in healthy donors. The PCR contained 60 Vbeta and 13 Jbeta primers. Measured with immunoSEQ multiplex PCR; TCRdb has only the in-frame clones, and not every one. The table includes around 130,000 clones, around 83% detected once. What was sequenced was PBMCs. These receptors originate from a woman under 30 in good health and CMV-seropositive.

As regards this clone: An end of the junction differs from the germline gene, which may be a read error. The V and J genes are TRBV7-9 and TRBJ2-7, with TRBD1 identical over 8 bases. CDR3 size: 15 residues. Germline-derived CDR1 and CDR2 are SEHNR and FQNEAQ (reference sequence). CDR3 amino acids: CSSSMTGVKDYEQYF. DNA of the CDR3: TGTTCCAGCAGCATGACAGGGGTGAAGGACTACGAGCAGTACTTC.

V usage is TRBV11-2 and J usage is TRBJ2-2; 7 nucleotides agree with TRBD2. Per germline, CDR1 SGHAT and CDR2 FQNNGV. The CDR3 consists of 14 residues. V dropped 2 bases and J dropped 6; count of bases not matched to a gene: 3. CDR3 protein: CASSLNGGSGELFF. The CDR3 nucleotides are TGTGCCAGCAGCTTAAACGGGGGGTCCGGGGAGCTGTTTTTT.

V gene TRBV7-9 combines with J gene TRBJ2-5; a weak D match, TRBD2 (7 bases). Germline assignment: CDR1 SEHNR and CDR2 FQNEAQ (reference sequence). The V and J ends lost 6 bases and 5 bases respectively, with 25 bases between them. The CDR3 loop spans 17 amino acids. The CDR3 nucleotides are TGTGCCAGCAGAGAAAAACGAGGCGGGGGCCAGCCCGAGACCCAGTACTTC. Residues: CASREKRGGGQPETQYF.

This chain uses TRBV29-1 with TRBJ2-7; weak D call: TRBD1 (6 bases). This CDR3 has 12 residues. CDR1 is SQVTM, CDR2 ANQGSEA, per germline. Here the CDR3 DNA reads TGCAGGATCGGAAACAGGGCCGACGAGCAGTACTTC. The encoded protein is CRIGNRADEQYF.

This chain links TRBV5-1 with TRBJ2-2; 7 bases are shared with TRBD2. CDR1 is SGHRS and CDR2 is YFSETQ in the germline V gene. This CDR3 is 18 amino acids long. Germline trimming cut 1 base from V and 3 bases from J; bases unmatched to any gene: 12. The CDR3 DNA is TGCGCCAGCAGCTTGTTCGAAGGCTCCGGGGGGTACACCGGGGAGCTGTTTTTT. Its translation: CASSLFEGSGGYTGELFF.

The V gene is TRBV6-6, the J gene TRBJ2-5; 11 bases agree with TRBD2. The CDR3 covers 13 residues. J lost 10 bases, V lost 8 bases, and 9 bases had no gene match. CDR1 and CDR2 from the germline V gene are MNHNY and SVGAGI (reference sequence). CDR3 bases: TGTGCCAGCTCGACTAGCGGGGTCGGGGACCAGTACTTC. It translates to CASSTSGVGDQYF.

About this clone itself: An end of the junction does not agree with germline; a read error may underlie this. This chain joins TRBV7-3 and TRBJ2-2; TRBD2 matches 12 bases. CDR1 and CDR2 (germline): SGHTA, FQGTGA. This CDR3 has 18 amino acids. The CDR3 reads CASSLNPLAGGSTGELFF. DNA for the CDR3: TGTGCCAGCAGCTTAAACCCACTAGCGGGGGGATCCACCGGCGAGCTGTTTTTT.

The rearrangement links TRBV6-5 to TRBJ2-2, with 7 bases lining up with TRBD2. With 6 bases clipped from V and 5 bases from J, the junction kept 6 bases outside the gene matches. Germline loops: CDR1 MNHEY, CDR2 SVGAGI. The CDR3 is 14 amino acids. Here the CDR3 DNA reads TGTGCCAGCAGGAGGGACTACCAGACCGGGGAGCTGTTTTTT. Translating gives CASRRDYQTGELFF.

The CDR3, as DNA: TGTGCCAGAAGGCAGGGGATTGAAGCTTTCTTT. Amino acids: CARRQGIEAFF. The chain couples TRBV5-3 to TRBJ1-1, with D possibly being TRBD1 (6 bases). TRBV5-3 is an ORF, with its function uncertain. Trimming took off 5 bases at V and 7 bases at J, with 9 bases between the two ends. The CDR3 sequence is 11 residues long.

The chain carries TRBV28 and TRBJ1-1, with TRBD1 identical over 7 bases. This CDR3 is built from 14 residues. V lost 10 bases to trimming and J lost 2 bases; unmatched junction nucleotides: 10. Per the germline V gene, CDR1 is MDHEN and CDR2 is SYDVKM. The CDR3: CAIIPTGTNTEAFF. CDR3 in DNA: TGTGCCATAATCCCGACAGGGACTAACACTGAAGCTTTCTTT.

V usage is TRBV25-1 and J usage is TRBJ2-7, with 7 bases lining up with TRBD1. The CDR3 covers 16 residues. The V gene's germline CDR1 is MGHDK and CDR2 SYGVNS. V shed 2 bases and J 0 bases; nucleotides not matched to a gene: 7. The CDR3: CASSEGGGTASYEQYF. CDR3 DNA sequence: TGTGCCAGCAGTGAAGGGGGTGGGACAGCCTCCTACGAGCAGTACTTC.

The CDR3 sequence: CASSFGGEQFF. The CDR3 coding sequence is TGTGCCAGCAGCTTCGGGGGTGAGCAGTTCTTC. The chain employs TRBV11-2 and TRBJ2-1, with a weak D call TRBD2 (6 bases). This CDR3 spans 11 amino acids. Germline CDR1 is SGHAT and CDR2 is FQNNGV. V lost 3 bases and J 9 bases, leaving 6 bases between the germline ends.

The chain couples TRBV27 to TRBJ1-1; D not resolved. This CDR3 spans 15 amino acids. CDR1 MNHEY and CDR2 SMNVEV come from the germline V gene (reference sequence). Deletions cut 6 bases from V and 5 bases from J, with 19 bases between. The CDR3 sequence is CASRFEVGSGTEAFF. DNA of the CDR3: TGTGCCAGCAGGTTCGAGGTGGGATCGGGGACTGAAGCTTTCTTT.

This chain uses TRBV6-1 with TRBJ2-7, with no clear D. V shed 10 bases and J shed 1 base, with 14 bases lying between them. This CDR3 contains 13 residues. Looked up from germline, CDR1 is MNHNS and CDR2 is SASEGT. The CDR3 DNA follows: TGTGCCACCCTCGGGTTTAGGTCCTACGAGCAGTACTTC. Its translation: CATLGFRSYEQYF.

This CDR3 is CAIQLDRDWAGNTIYF. DNA of the CDR3: TGTGCCATCCAACTCGACAGGGATTGGGCTGGAAACACCATATATTTT. The chain joins TRBV10-3 to TRBJ1-3, with 7 bases lining up with TRBD1. The CDR3 covers 16 residues. Unmatched junction bases numbered 12, after V lost 8 bases and J lost 2 bases. Germline V gives CDR1 ENHRY, CDR2 SYGVKD.

CDR3 nucleotide sequence: TGTGCCAGTAGACGGGGACTAGCGGGCACAGATACGCAGTATTTT. Its translation is CASRRGLAGTDTQYF. The rearrangement uses TRBV6-1 and TRBJ2-3; 11 bases agree with TRBD2. The CDR3 is 15 amino acids. The junction had 6 bases not matched to a gene; V was cut back by 9 bases and J by 1 base. The germline V gene encodes CDR1 MNHNS and CDR2 SASEGT.

The chain uses TRBV2 and TRBJ2-2, with 10 nucleotides matching TRBD2. The germline gives CDR1 SNHLY, CDR2 FYNNEI. Trimming cost V 11 bases and J 7 bases; bases outside gene matches: 13. The CDR3 sequence is 15 residues long. In DNA, the CDR3 is TGTGCCCTAGGGGCTAGCGGGGGATCTGGCGGGGAGCTGTTTTTT. Translation gives CALGASGGSGGELFF.